These 15 T cell receptor beta chains originate from one sample sequenced in a study of cytomegalovirus exposure and HLA in healthy donors. Profiling relied on immunoSEQ multiplex PCR, and the TCRdb table lists in-frame clones only, not all of them. The table records 150,000 or so clones, 75% to 90% of them present only once. The sample taken for sequencing was PBMCs. These receptors were obtained from a young man in good health and CMV-seropositive.

The chain carries TRBV6-6 and TRBJ2-2; 7 bases are a match to TRBD1. The V segment lost 2 bases and the J segment 6 bases; nucleotides outside the gene matches: 9. The CDR3 extends over 16 amino acids. Germline values: CDR1 MNHNY, CDR2 SVGAGI (reference sequence). CDR3 coding DNA: TGTGCCAGCAGTTACCGGAGACAGGGACCCGCCGGGGAGCTGTTTTTT. Translated: CASSYRRQGPAGELFF.

This rearrangement joins TRBV19 to TRBJ2-2, with 13 bases fitting TRBD2. J gave up 5 bases and V 9 bases, and 9 bases lay outside the gene matches. Germline V gives CDR1 LNHDA, CDR2 SQIVND (reference sequence). The CDR3 runs 16 residues. The CDR3 coding sequence is TGTGCCAGCCGGTGGGGGACTAGCGGGACGACCGGGGAGCTGTTTTTT. Amino acids: CASRWGTSGTTGELFF. Filled out from reference TRBV19 and TRBJ2-2, the complete variable domain reads DGGITQSPKYLFRKEGQNVTLSCEQNLNHDAMYWYRQDPGQGLRLIYYSQIVNDFQKGDIAEGYSVSREKKESFPLTVTSAQKNPTAFYLCASRWGTSGTTGELFFGEGSRLTVL.

The chain carries TRBV30 and TRBJ1-5, with 9 bases identical to TRBD1. With 0 bases clipped from V and 5 bases from J, the junction kept 2 bases outside the gene matches. The CDR3 loop spans 14 amino acids. CDR1 and CDR2 from the germline V gene are GTSNPN and SVGIG (reference sequence). For the CDR3, the DNA is TGTGCCTGGAGTGTAGGACAGGGGTATCAGCCCCAGCATTTT. Its translation is CAWSVGQGYQPQHF. Together with reference TRBV30 and TRBJ1-5, the CDR3 gives the full variable domain: SQTIHQWPATLVQPVGSPLSLECTVEGTSNPNLYWYRQAAGRGLQLLFYSVGIGQISSEVPQNLSASRPQDRQFILSSKKLLLSDSGFYLCAWSVGQGYQPQHFGDGTRLSIL.

CDR3 sequence reads: CASSIGGTSGILLYF. In nucleotides, the CDR3 is TGTGCCAGTAGTATAGGCGGGACTAGCGGGATATTGCTGTATTTT. The J gene is TRBJ2-3, the V gene TRBV19, with 13 bases identical to TRBD2. V was clipped by 1 base and J by 14 bases; unmatched bases: 9. This CDR3 comprises 15 residues. CDR1 is LNHDA and CDR2 is SQIVND in the germline V gene (reference sequence).

V is TRBV27 and J is TRBJ2-2; 8 positions match TRBD1. CDR3 size: 15 residues. Germline trimming cut 3 bases from V and 2 bases from J; bases unmatched to any gene: 2. Germline values: CDR1 MNHEY, CDR2 SMNVEV (reference sequence). DNA for the CDR3: TGTGCCAGCAGTTTTCAGGGGGCCAACACCGGGGAGCTGTTTTTT. Translated: CASSFQGANTGELFF.

This sequence joins TRBV11-1 and TRBJ2-7, with TRBD2 matching 11 bases. Germline lookup yields CDR1 SGHAT and CDR2 FQDESV (reference sequence). The junction had 9 bases not matched to a gene; V was cut back by 5 bases and J by 3 bases. CDR3 size: 16 residues. The CDR3 loop is CASSAGGLAEDYEQYF. CDR3 DNA sequence: TGTGCCAGCAGCGCTGGGGGACTAGCGGAGGACTACGAGCAGTACTTC.

The V call is TRBV5-1, the J call TRBJ1-6, with D possibly being TRBD1 (5 bases). This CDR3 is 17 amino acids long. The V end lost 5 bases, the J end lost 1 base, and 16 bases lay between the germline ends. Looked up from germline, CDR1 is SGHRS and CDR2 is YFSETQ. This CDR3 is CASRNSRGGSYNSPLHF. CDR3 bases: TGCGCCAGCAGGAACAGTAGGGGTGGGTCCTATAATTCACCCCTCCACTTT. The complete variable domain, with remaining parts taken from reference TRBV5-1 and TRBJ1-6, reads KAGVTQTPRYLIKTRGQQVTLSCSPISGHRSVSWYQQTPGQGLQFLFEYFSETQRNKGNFPGRFSGRQFSNSRSEMNVSTLELGDSALYLCASRNSRGGSYNSPLHFGNGTRLTVT.

In its sample, this clone was seen a few times. The chain links TRBV29-1 to TRBJ2-1; TRBD2 agrees at 12 bases. The length of the CDR3 is 14 residues. Losses at the gene ends were 4 bases for V and 10 bases for J; bases not matched to a gene: 8. Germline V CDR1 and CDR2: SQVTM, ANQGSEA. The CDR3: CSVVRASGRGEQFF. The CDR3 nucleotides are TGCAGCGTTGTTAGGGCTAGCGGGAGGGGGGAGCAGTTCTTC.

The rearrangement joins TRBV5-4 to TRBJ2-6; unclear D gene. CDR1 SGHNT and CDR2 YYREEE come from the germline V gene (reference sequence). The V end lost 0 bases, the J end lost 0 bases, and 10 bases lay between the germline ends. This CDR3 is built from 17 residues. The chain's CDR3 is CASSLDQVLSGANVLTF. In nucleotides, the CDR3 is TGTGCCAGCAGCTTGGACCAGGTCCTCTCTGGGGCCAACGTCCTGACTTTC.

The chain recombines TRBV4-1 with TRBJ2-5; 9 nucleotides agree with TRBD2. The CDR3 extends over 17 amino acids. Trimming took 0 bases from V and 2 from J; bases not matched to a gene: 7. Germline V gene sequence: CDR1 MGHRA, CDR2 YSYEKL. The CDR3 here is CASSQDRLAGGQETQYF. CDR3 nucleotides: TGCGCCAGCAGCCAAGACCGCCTGGCGGGGGGGCAAGAGACCCAGTACTTC.

The rearrangement joins TRBV27 to TRBJ2-7, with 9 bases identical to TRBD1. Germline V lookup: CDR1 MNHEY, CDR2 SMNVEV (reference sequence). There are 19 residues in the CDR3. With 5 bases clipped from V and 4 bases from J, the junction kept 21 bases outside the gene matches. CDR3 region: CASSAYRDRVHGGEYEQYF. Here the CDR3 DNA reads TGTGCCAGCAGTGCCTACCGGGACAGGGTACATGGCGGTGAATACGAGCAGTACTTC.

The gene calls are TRBV29-1 and TRBJ2-7; D is unclear. The germline V gene encodes CDR1 SQVTM and CDR2 ANQGSEA. V dropped 3 bases and J dropped 2 bases, with 14 bases sitting between them. CDR3 size: 14 residues. The CDR3 coding sequence is TGCAGCGTTGATCTGGCGGAGTACCCCTACGAGCAGTACTTC. Encoded protein: CSVDLAEYPYEQYF.

This clone was recorded once. This may stem from a read error, because a much larger clone lies one nucleotide away. Here the CDR3 DNA reads TGTGCCAGCAGCTTCGGGACAGTCTACGAGCAGTACTTC. This gives the protein CASSFGTVYEQYF. The V call is TRBV27, the J call TRBJ2-7, with 7 positions matching TRBD1. CDR3 length: 13 amino acids. Germline loops: CDR1 MNHEY, CDR2 SMNVEV (reference sequence). V dropped 6 bases and J dropped 3; count of bases not matched to a gene: 5.

This chain connects TRBV4-1 to TRBJ1-1, with 8 positions matching TRBD1. Germline trimming cut 0 bases from V and 2 bases from J; bases unmatched to any gene: 8. CDR1 and CDR2 (germline): MGHRA, YSYEKL. The CDR3 is 17 residues long. The CDR3 loop reads CASSQEPGQGLNTEAFF. CDR3 bases: TGCGCCAGCAGCCAAGAACCCGGACAGGGATTAAACACTGAAGCTTTCTTT.

The chain is built from TRBV6-5 and TRBJ1-2; unclear D gene. There are 14 residues in the CDR3. Trimming removed 2 bases from V and 4 bases from J, with 11 bases in between. CDR1 and CDR2 from the germline V gene are MNHEY and SVGAGI. The CDR3 loop is CASSYVPEGYGYTF. The CDR3, as DNA: TGTGCCAGCAGTTACGTGCCCGAGGGCTATGGCTACACCTTC.